This entry lists 4 T cell receptor beta chains sequenced from one sample in a study of blood T cell repertoires in COVID-19. Sequencing used immunoSEQ multiplex PCR; TCRdb keeps in-frame clones, though not all of them. Among about 220,000 clones, around 84% were seen once, and the ten largest hold around 2.9%. Sequences were obtained from peripheral blood. The source of these receptors is a man in his forties or fifties who had recovered from COVID-19.

The V call is TRBV28, the J call TRBJ2-7; 12 bases fit TRBD2. Trimming took 2 bases from V and 4 from J; bases not matched to a gene: 3. This CDR3 spans 15 amino acids. Germline V gene data show CDR1 as MDHEN and CDR2 as SYDVKM. In DNA form, the CDR3 reads TGTGCCAGCAGTTTAACTAGCGGGAGGCCGTACGAGCAGTACTTC. This gives the protein CASSLTSGRPYEQYF. Together with reference TRBV28 and TRBJ2-7, the CDR3 gives the full variable domain: DVKVTQSSRYLVKRTGEKVFLECVQDMDHENMFWYRQDPGLGLRLIYFSYDVKMKEKGDIPEGYSVSREKKERFSLILESASTNQTSMYLCASSLTSGRPYEQYFGPGTRLTVT.

V and J are TRBV7-9 and TRBJ2-7; TRBD2 might be the D (5 bases). Trimming pared 1 base from V and 3 bases from J, leaving 13 bases between. Germline V gene data show CDR1 as SEHNR and CDR2 as FQNEAQ (reference sequence). The CDR3 contains 15 residues. CDR3 in amino acids: CASSLVTGNFYEQYF. The DNA for the CDR3 is TGTGCCAGCAGCTTAGTAACCGGGAACTTCTACGAGCAGTACTTC.

The chain links TRBV15 to TRBJ2-1; 9 nucleotides align to TRBD2. V gave up 1 base and J gave up 4 bases; unmatched junction bases: 5. The CDR3 is 16 amino acids. Germline-derived CDR1 and CDR2 are LNHNV and YYDKDF (reference sequence). CDR3 DNA sequence: TGTGCCACCAGCAGAGGTGGGACTAGCCTTTACAATGAGCAGTTCTTC. This gives the protein CATSRGGTSLYNEQFF.

Turning to this clone: This same CDR3 is encoded by further DNA sequences in the sample. The chain has TRBV5-1 and TRBJ2-5; weak D call: TRBD2 (7 bases). Deletions cut 4 bases from V and 4 bases from J, with 17 bases between. Germline V gene sequence: CDR1 SGHRS, CDR2 YFSETQ. The CDR3 has 15 amino acids. The CDR3 DNA follows: TGCGCCAGCAGCAAGTCCAGGGGAGGGCGAGAGACCCAGTACTTC. Translating it yields CASSKSRGGRETQYF.